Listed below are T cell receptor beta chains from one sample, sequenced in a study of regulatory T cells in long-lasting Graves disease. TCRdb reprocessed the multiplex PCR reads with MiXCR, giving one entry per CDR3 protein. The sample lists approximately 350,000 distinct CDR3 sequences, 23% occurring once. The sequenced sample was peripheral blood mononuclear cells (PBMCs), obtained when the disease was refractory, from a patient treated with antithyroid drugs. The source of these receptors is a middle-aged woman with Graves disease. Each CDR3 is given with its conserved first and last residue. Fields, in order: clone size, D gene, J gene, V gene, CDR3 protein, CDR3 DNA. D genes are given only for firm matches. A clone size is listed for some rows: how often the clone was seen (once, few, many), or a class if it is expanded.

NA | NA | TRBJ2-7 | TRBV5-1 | CASSQIPGPISYEQYF | TGCGCCAGCAGCCAAATACCGGGCCCCATCTCCTACGAGCAGTACTTC
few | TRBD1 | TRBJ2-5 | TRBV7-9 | CATGSGQVQETQYF | TGTGCCACCGGCTCCGGACAGGTTCAAGAGACCCAGTACTTC
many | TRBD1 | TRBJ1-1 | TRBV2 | CASSRDSTEAFF | TGTGCCAGCAGTAGGGACAGCACTGAAGCTTTCTTT
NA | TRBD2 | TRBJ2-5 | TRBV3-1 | CASSQPGLAGGETQYF | TGTGCCAGCAGCCAACCGGGACTAGCGGGAGGTGAGACCCAGTACTTC
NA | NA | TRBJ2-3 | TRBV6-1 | CASSPYQRPTDTQYF | TGTGCCAGCAGTCCCTACCAAAGGCCCACAGATACGCAGTATTTT
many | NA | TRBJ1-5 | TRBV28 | CASSDPTGPTQPQHF | TGTGCCAGCAGTGATCCCACGGGCCCGACACAGCCCCAGCATTTT
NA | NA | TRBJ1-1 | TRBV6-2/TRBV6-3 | CASSYSGRAAFF | TGTGCCAGCAGTTACTCGGGCAGGGCAGCTTTCTTT
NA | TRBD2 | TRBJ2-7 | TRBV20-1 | CSAWTSGRDPYEQYF | TGCAGTGCTTGGACTAGCGGGAGAGATCCGTACGAGCAGTACTTC
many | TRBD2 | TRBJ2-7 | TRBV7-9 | CASSLPSGRPGDEQYF | TGTGCCAGCAGTCTCCCCAGCGGGAGGCCCGGTGACGAGCAGTACTTC
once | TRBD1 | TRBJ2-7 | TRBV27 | CASSFRDRVLWGEQYF | TGTGCCAGCAGTTTCCGGGACAGGGTCCTCTGGGGTGAGCAGTACTTC
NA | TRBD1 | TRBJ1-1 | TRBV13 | CASSPGQGVMNTEAFF | TGTGCCAGCAGCCCCGGACAGGGGGTCATGAACACTGAAGCTTTCTTT
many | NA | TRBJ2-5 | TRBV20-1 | CSARDGGQETQYF | TGCAGTGCTAGAGACGGCGGTCAAGAGACCCAGTACTTC
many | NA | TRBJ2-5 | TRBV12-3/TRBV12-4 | CASTNTQETQYF | TGTGCCAGCACCAATACACAAGAGACCCAGTACTTC
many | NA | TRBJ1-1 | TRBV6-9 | CASSLVETVNTEAFF | TGTGCCAGCAGTTTAGTCGAGACGGTGAACACTGAAGCTTTCTTT
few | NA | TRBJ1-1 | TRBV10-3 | CAISEPQGMNTEAFF | TGTGCCATCAGTGAGCCCCAGGGCATGAACACTGAAGCTTTCTTT
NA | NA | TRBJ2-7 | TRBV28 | CASSSPGASSYEQYF | TGTGCCAGCAGTTCACCGGGGGCCAGCTCCTACGAGCAGTACTTC
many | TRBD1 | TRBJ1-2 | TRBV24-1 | CATSDPGQSLYGYTF | TGTGCCACCAGTGACCCGGGACAGTCGCTCTATGGCTACACCTTC
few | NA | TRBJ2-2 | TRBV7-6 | CASSHPLGEDNTGELFF | TGTGCCAGCAGCCACCCCTTGGGGGAGGACAACACCGGGGAGCTGTTTTTT
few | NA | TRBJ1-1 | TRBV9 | CASSVDLGGTEAFF | TGTGCCAGCAGCGTAGATTTGGGTGGCACTGAAGCTTTCTTT
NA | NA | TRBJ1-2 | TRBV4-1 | CASSQDRVPGSYTF | TGCGCCAGCAGCCAAGATAGGGTCCCTGGGAGCTACACCTTC
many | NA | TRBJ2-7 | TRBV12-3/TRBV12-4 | CASSGVDPYYEQYF | TGTGCCAGCAGCGGAGTGGACCCTTACTACGAGCAGTACTTC
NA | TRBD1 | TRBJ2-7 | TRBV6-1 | CASRIPGQTLLYEQYF | TGTGCCAGCAGGATACCGGGACAGACATTACTCTACGAGCAGTACTTC
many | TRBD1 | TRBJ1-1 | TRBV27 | CASSLFIPQGRSRYAEAFF | TGTGCCAGCAGTTTATTTATACCACAGGGGCGAAGTCGGTACGCTGAAGCTTTCTTT
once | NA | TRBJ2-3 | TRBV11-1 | CASSLTPASTDTQYF | TGTGCCAGCAGCTTAACGCCAGCTAGCACAGATACGCAGTATTTT
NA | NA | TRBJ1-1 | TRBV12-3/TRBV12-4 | CASSWRGDTEAFF | TGTGCCAGCAGTTGGAGGGGAGACACTGAAGCTTTCTTT
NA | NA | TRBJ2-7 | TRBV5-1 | CASSLSSGTTYEQYF | TGCGCCAGCAGCTTATCCTCCGGGACAACCTACGAGCAGTACTTC
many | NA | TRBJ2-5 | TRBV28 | CASSHYTGPEETQYF | TGTGCCAGCAGTCACTATACAGGGCCGGAGGAGACCCAGTACTTC
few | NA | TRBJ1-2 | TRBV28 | CASSAGMDYGYTF | TGTGCCAGCAGTGCAGGGATGGACTATGGCTACACCTTC
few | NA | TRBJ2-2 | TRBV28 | CASSKSDTGELFF | TGTGCCAGCAGTAAATCCGACACCGGGGAGCTGTTTTTT
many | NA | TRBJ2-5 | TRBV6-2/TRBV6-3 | CASRIREIETQYF | TGTGCCAGCCGCATTAGAGAAATAGAGACCCAGTACTTC
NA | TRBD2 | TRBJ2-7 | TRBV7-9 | CASSSWGLAFGEQYF | TGTGCCAGCAGCTCTTGGGGACTAGCATTCGGCGAGCAGTACTTC
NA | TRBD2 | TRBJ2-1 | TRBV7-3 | CASSLTGGRYNEQFF | TGTGCCAGCAGCTTAACGGGCGGGAGATACAATGAGCAGTTCTTC
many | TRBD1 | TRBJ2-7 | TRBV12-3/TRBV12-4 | CASSPIDRVSSYEQYF | TGTGCCAGCAGTCCAATCGACAGGGTATCCTCCTACGAGCAGTACTTC
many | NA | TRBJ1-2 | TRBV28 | CASVEYSENYGYTF | TGTGCCAGCGTGGAGTACTCCGAAAACTATGGCTACACCTTC
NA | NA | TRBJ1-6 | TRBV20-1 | CSATSFTVHNSPLHF | TGCAGTGCGACCTCCTTTACGGTCCATAATTCACCCCTCCACTTT
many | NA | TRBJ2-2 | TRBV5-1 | CASSLARDGELFF | TGTGCCAGCAGCTTAGCCCGAGACGGGGAGCTGTTTTTT
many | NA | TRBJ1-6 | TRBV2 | CASNLQAPNSPLHF | TGTGCCAGCAACCTACAGGCACCCAATTCACCCCTCCACTTT
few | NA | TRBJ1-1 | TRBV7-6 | CASSSEGTNTEAFF | TGTGCCAGCAGCTCCGAGGGGACGAACACTGAAGCTTTCTTT
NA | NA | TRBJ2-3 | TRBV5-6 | CASSIITDTQYF | TGTGCCAGCAGCATCATTACAGATACGCAGTATTTT
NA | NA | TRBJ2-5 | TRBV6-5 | CASSYEWGPGETQYF | TGTGCCAGCAGTTACGAGTGGGGGCCCGGGGAGACCCAGTACTTC
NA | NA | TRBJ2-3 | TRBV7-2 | CASSRSYADTQYF | TGTGCCAGCAGCCGCTCCTATGCAGATACGCAGTATTTT
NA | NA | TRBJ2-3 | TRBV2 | CASRLWGGTDTQYF | TGTGCCAGCAGATTATGGGGGGGCACAGATACGCAGTATTTT
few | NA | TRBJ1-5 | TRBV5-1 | CASSLTGVDQPQHF | TGCGCCAGCAGCTTGACCGGGGTGGACCAGCCCCAGCATTTT
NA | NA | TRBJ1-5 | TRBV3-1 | CASSHSGGNQPQHF | TGTGCCAGCAGCCACTCGGGAGGCAATCAGCCCCAGCATTTT
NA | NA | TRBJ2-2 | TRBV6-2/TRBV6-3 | CASSYSGPRGPNTGELFF | TGTGCCAGCAGTTACTCGGGTCCCCGGGGCCCGAACACCGGGGAGCTGTTTTTT
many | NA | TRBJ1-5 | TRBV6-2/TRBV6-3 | CASSYRGGNQPQHF | TGTGCCAGCAGTTATAGAGGGGGGAATCAGCCCCAGCATTTT
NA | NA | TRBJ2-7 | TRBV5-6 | CASSLWAGSTYEQYF | TGTGCCAGCAGCTTGTGGGCAGGGAGTACCTACGAGCAGTACTTC
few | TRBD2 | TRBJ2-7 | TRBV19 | CASSIAGGTYEQYF | TGTGCCAGTAGTATAGCGGGAGGCACCTACGAGCAGTACTTC
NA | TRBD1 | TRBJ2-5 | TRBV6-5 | CASSSTGPQETQYF | TGTGCCAGCAGTTCGACAGGGCCCCAAGAGACCCAGTACTTC
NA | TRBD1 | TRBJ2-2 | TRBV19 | CASRPGGSGTGELFF | TGTGCCAGTAGACCAGGGGGCTCAGGCACCGGGGAGCTGTTTTTT